This TCR beta chain was identified during a study of T cell changes during pregnancy in multiple sclerosis. V shed 3 bases and J 4 bases; nucleotides not matched to a gene: 4. Germline CDR1 and CDR2: SGHRS and YFSETQ. The CDR3 length is 15 residues. Only in-frame clones appear in the TCRdb table, and some are missing; sequencing was by immunoSEQ multiplex PCR. In the table there are 45,000 to 55,000 clones, over 75% of which are singletons. The sample was CD4+ T cells from peripheral blood mononuclear cells, taken in the second trimester of pregnancy. The chain employs TRBV5-1 and TRBJ2-5, with 12 bases aligning to TRBD1. The source of this sequence is a female donor with multiple sclerosis, enrolled in a pregnancy study. The CDR3 DNA sequence: TGCGCCAGCAGCTGGGGGACAGGGGGCGGAGAGACCCAGTACTTC. Amino acids: CASSWGTGGGETQYF.